This entry concerns a single T cell receptor (beta chain). Antigen unknown. This sample is drawn from a study of T cell repertoires in cytomegalovirus infection. V shed 4 bases and J shed 5 bases, with 14 bases lying between them. From germline, CDR1 is MGHRA and CDR2 YSYEKL. This CDR3 comprises 14 residues. TCRdb fed the reads into MiXCR, producing one record per CDR3 protein. The table lists about 280,000 distinct CDR3 sequences, approximately 22% of them singletons. This rearrangement joins TRBV4-1 to TRBJ2-5, with D possibly TRBD2 on 5 matching bases. This receptor was obtained from a human donor in good health (CMV status not recorded). Some clones in this sample may be carry-over from other donors' samples. The sample consisted of cultured PBMCs, taken from culture after CMV antigen stimulation. The DNA for the CDR3 is TGCGCCAGCAGCCCTGGAGGTCGAAGGGAGACCCAGTACTTC. Translating it yields CASSPGGRRETQYF.